The 29 T cell receptor beta chains below were found in one sample sequenced in a study of blood T cell repertoires in COVID-19. The protocol was immunoSEQ multiplex PCR, while the TCRdb copy is restricted to in-frame clones and leaves out a portion. The sample lists around 250,000 clones; about 84% were seen once. The sequencing sample was made of PBMCs or T cells enriched from blood (not recorded which). The receptors come from a woman aged 50 to 60 who had recovered from COVID-19.

The V call is TRBV29-1, the J call TRBJ1-2; TRBD1 matches 9 bases. The CDR3 has 13 amino acids. Losses at the gene ends were 4 bases for V and 4 bases for J; bases not matched to a gene: 4. The V gene's germline CDR1 is SQVTM and CDR2 ANQGSEA. In nucleotides, the CDR3 is TGCAGCGTTGCCCCGGGACAGGGCTATGGCTACACCTTC. It encodes CSVAPGQGYGYTF.

J is TRBJ2-7 and V is TRBV4-3; perhaps TRBD1 as D (5 bases). CDR1 and CDR2 (germline): LGHNA, YSLEER. The V gene lost 4 bases and the J gene lost 0 bases, with 10 bases spanning the gap. The CDR3 is made up of 14 amino acids. The CDR3 is CASSRNRISYEQYF. In nucleotides, the CDR3 is TGCGCCAGCAGCCGAAACAGGATCTCCTACGAGCAGTACTTC.

V is TRBV9 and J is TRBJ2-2; 10 bases agree with TRBD2. CDR3 size: 15 residues. V lost 2 bases and J lost 8; bases outside the gene matches: 6. Germline V lookup: CDR1 SGDLS, CDR2 YYNGEE. The CDR3, as DNA: TGTGCCAGCAGCGTTACCGGGACTAGCGAAGGGGAGCTGTTTTTT. The encoded protein is CASSVTGTSEGELFF.

The chain couples TRBV7-9 to TRBJ2-2, with D tentatively TRBD1 (6 bases). CDR3 length equals 15 residues. V dropped 11 bases and J dropped 0 bases, with 16 bases sitting between them. Germline V gene lookup returns CDR1 SEHNR and CDR2 FQNEAQ (reference sequence). In DNA form, the CDR3 reads TGTGCCGCCAGGCATGGGACAACGAACACCGGGGAGCTGTTTTTT. This translates into CAARHGTTNTGELFF.

The genes are TRBV10-3 and TRBJ1-2, with 7 bases lining up with TRBD1. Losses at the gene ends were 10 bases for V and 4 bases for J; bases not matched to a gene: 9. In germline, CDR1 is ENHRY, CDR2 SYGVKD. This CDR3 is built from 13 residues. The CDR3 DNA reads as TGTGCCAATACAGGGGAGGAAGGCTATGGCTACACCTTC. This encodes CANTGEEGYGYTF.

This chain links TRBV28 with TRBJ1-5; 9 bases line up with TRBD1. Germline V gene data show CDR1 as MDHEN and CDR2 as SYDVKM. V dropped 5 bases and J dropped 6; count of bases not matched to a gene: 5. The CDR3 extends over 14 amino acids. The CDR3 DNA sequence: TGTGCCAGCAGTCCGGGACAGGGTGGTCAGCCCCAGCATTTT. Protein sequence: CASSPGQGGQPQHF.

The chain links TRBV28 to TRBJ2-6; D perhaps matches TRBD1 (5 bases). CDR3 size: 15 residues. The germline V gene has CDR1 MDHEN and CDR2 SYDVKM. V was pared by 3 bases and J by 0 bases, with 6 bases between. CDR3 sequence (DNA): TGTGCCAGCAGTTTGGGGCTCTCTGGGGCCAACGTCCTGACTTTC. Amino acid sequence: CASSLGLSGANVLTF.

This chain uses TRBV3-1 (or the pseudogene TRBV3-2) with TRBJ2-7; D gene unclear. Germline CDR1 reads LGHDT; CDR2 reads YNNKEL (reference sequence). CDR3 size: 13 residues. V shed 6 bases and J shed 3 bases, with 12 bases lying between them. This CDR3 is CASRPSSSYEQYF. The CDR3 region has the DNA TGTGCCAGCAGGCCAAGTTCCAGCTACGAGCAGTACTTC.

The CDR3 DNA sequence: TGTGCCAGCAGTTCCGCGGACATCAGGCTAGGGGGCTACACCTTC. It yields the protein CASSSADIRLGGYTF. V usage is TRBV6-2 or TRBV6-3 and J usage is TRBJ1-2, with D perhaps TRBD1 (5 bases). Trimming shortened V by 4 bases and J by 8 bases, and 20 bases separated the two germline ends. Germline CDR1 MNHEY, CDR2 SVGEGT. The CDR3 loop spans 15 amino acids.

This chain joins TRBV9 and TRBJ1-5; no definite D call. This CDR3 has 15 residues. V lost 0 bases and J 1 base, leaving 8 bases between the germline ends. Germline assignment: CDR1 SGDLS and CDR2 YYNGEE. CDR3 nucleotide sequence: TGTGCCAGCAGCGTAGATCCGGGAAGCAATCAGCCCCAGCATTTT. Residues: CASSVDPGSNQPQHF.

This clone was counted a few times. The CDR3 region is CASTVTGGVQPQHF. For the CDR3, the DNA is TGTGCCAGTACCGTGACAGGGGGCGTACAGCCCCAGCATTTT. This chain joins TRBV19 and TRBJ1-5; 10 positions match TRBD1. The length of the CDR3 is 14 residues. Germline loops: CDR1 LNHDA, CDR2 SQIVND (reference sequence). V gave up 7 bases and J gave up 7 bases; unmatched junction bases: 7.

This clone showed up just a few times. The same CDR3 can be traced to other DNA sequences in this sample. The chain combines TRBV4-3 with TRBJ1-6, with D possibly TRBD1 on 6 matching bases. Trimming pared 0 bases from V and 0 bases from J, leaving 9 bases between. Germline V gene lookup returns CDR1 LGHNA and CDR2 YSLEER. This CDR3 is built from 17 residues. The CDR3 is CASSQDRGSSYNSPLHF. The DNA for the CDR3 is TGCGCCAGCAGCCAAGACAGGGGAAGCTCCTATAATTCACCCCTCCACTTT.

The CDR3 DNA reads as TGTGCCAGCAGCTTAGGACAGAATCAGCCCCAGCATTTT. This encodes CASSLGQNQPQHF. The chain recombines TRBV11-2 with TRBJ1-5, with a tentative D call TRBD1 (5 bases). The ends were cut back, 1 base at V and 4 bases at J, with 5 bases in the middle. Germline V CDR1 and CDR2: SGHAT, FQNNGV. CDR3 length: 13 amino acids.

The chain has TRBV3-1 (or the pseudogene TRBV3-2) and TRBJ2-1; D is possibly TRBD2 (6 bases). V was pared by 4 bases and J by 10 bases, with 11 bases between. Germline lookup yields CDR1 LGHDT and CDR2 YNNKEL (reference sequence). There are 12 residues in the CDR3. The CDR3 bases are TGTGCCAGCAGCCCATGGAGGGAGGAGCAGTTCTTC. Translating it yields CASSPWREEQFF.

The rearrangement links TRBV18 to TRBJ2-7; D is unresolved. CDR3 length: 13 amino acids. Germline CDR1 is KGHSH and CDR2 is LQKENI. The V end lost 0 bases, the J end lost 4 bases, and 7 bases lay between the germline ends. In nucleotides, the CDR3 is TGTGCCAGCTCACCACCGGAACAGTACGAGCAGTACTTC. Translated, it gives CASSPPEQYEQYF.

The genes are TRBV6-5 and TRBJ1-2, with unresolved D. The CDR3 spans 13 residues. Germline-derived CDR1 and CDR2 are MNHEY and SVGAGI. Trimming removed 7 bases from V and 4 bases from J, with 13 bases in between. In nucleotides, the CDR3 is TGTGCCAGCACCACCAACTTCCTCTATGGCTACACCTTC. Protein: CASTTNFLYGYTF.

This chain links TRBV4-3 with TRBJ1-2; D is undetermined. The CDR3 is made up of 15 amino acids. Germline CDR1 and CDR2: LGHNA and YSLEER. V was cut by 0 bases and J by 8 bases, with 16 bases left in between. The CDR3 DNA is TGCGCCAGCAGCCAAGATGTCGGGCGGGGTTGGGGCTACACCTTC. This translates into CASSQDVGRGWGYTF.

This clone was counted a single time. The chain combines TRBV28 with TRBJ2-7; 11 bases match TRBD2. Germline loops: CDR1 MDHEN, CDR2 SYDVKM. V lost 11 bases, J lost 3 bases, and 9 bases stayed unmatched. This CDR3 contains 14 residues. The CDR3, as DNA: TGTGCCTCCCGGTGGCTAGCGGGAGGCTACGAGCAGTACTTC. This codes for CASRWLAGGYEQYF.

This chain links TRBV19 with TRBJ1-1, with no clear D. The germline V gene has CDR1 LNHDA and CDR2 SQIVND (reference sequence). V shed 8 bases and J shed 1 base, with 8 bases lying between them. This CDR3 has 12 amino acids. DNA for the CDR3: TGTGCCAGTGAAAGGAGGAACACTGAAGCTTTCTTT. Its protein product is CASERRNTEAFF.

V usage is TRBV4-1 and J usage is TRBJ2-3; D is undetermined. This CDR3 contains 14 residues. With 2 bases removed from V and 4 bases from J, the gap between germline ends came to 10 bases. The germline V gene has CDR1 MGHRA and CDR2 YSYEKL. CDR3 in amino acids: CASSQYSAPDTQYF. CDR3 coding DNA: TGCGCCAGCAGCCAATACTCCGCCCCAGATACGCAGTATTTT.

This clone appeared a few times. The rearrangement uses TRBV6-5 and TRBJ1-2; 12 nucleotides agree with TRBD1. CDR3 length: 14 amino acids. Losses at the gene ends were 5 bases for V and 9 bases for J; bases not matched to a gene: 7. The germline V gene has CDR1 MNHEY and CDR2 SVGAGI. In DNA form, the CDR3 reads TGTGCCAGCAGTAAACCGGGACAGGGGGCGAGCTACACCTTC. Protein product: CASSKPGQGASYTF.

This chain links TRBV7-2 with TRBJ2-2; D unresolved. CDR1 is SGHTA, CDR2 FQGNSA, per germline. The CDR3 has 14 amino acids. V lost 4 bases and J 1 base, leaving 7 bases between the germline ends. The CDR3 is CASSSVLNTGELFF. As DNA, the CDR3 is TGTGCCAGCAGCTCGGTGCTGAACACCGGGGAGCTGTTTTTT.

The chain links TRBV30 to TRBJ1-3; D might be TRBD1 (6 bases). The CDR3 has 14 residues. V was trimmed by 0 bases and J by 8 bases, leaving 14 bases between them. Germline CDR1 GTSNPN, CDR2 SVGIG (reference sequence). CDR3 loop: CAWSVRTGRDTIYF. DNA for the CDR3: TGTGCCTGGAGTGTACGAACAGGGAGGGACACCATATATTTT. Looking up the rest from reference TRBV30 and TRBJ1-3 gives the full variable domain: SQTIHQWPATLVQPVGSPLSLECTVEGTSNPNLYWYRQAAGRGLQLLFYSVGIGQISSEVPQNLSASRPQDRQFILSSKKLLLSDSGFYLCAWSVRTGRDTIYFGEGSWLTVV.

The chain is built from TRBV11-1 and TRBJ2-7; D might be TRBD2 (7 bases). With 9 bases removed from V and 3 bases from J, the gap between germline ends came to 15 bases. In germline, CDR1 is SGHAT, CDR2 FQDESV (reference sequence). The CDR3 has 13 amino acids. CDR3: CASGNGGLYEQYF. The DNA for the CDR3 is TGTGCCAGTGGTAACGGGGGGCTCTACGAGCAGTACTTC.

This chain joins TRBV3-1 (or the pseudogene TRBV3-2) and TRBJ2-1; 13 bases map to TRBD2. Germline-derived CDR1 and CDR2 are LGHDT and YNNKEL (reference sequence). Germline trimming cut 3 bases from V and 9 bases from J; bases unmatched to any gene: 8. CDR3 length equals 16 residues. CDR3 residues: CASSHHPGLAGSEQFF. The CDR3 nucleotides read TGTGCCAGCAGCCACCACCCGGGACTAGCGGGATCTGAGCAGTTCTTC.

The chain couples TRBV6-5 to TRBJ2-7; 9 positions agree with TRBD1. The ends lost 6 bases at V and 4 bases at J; junction bases unmatched: 10. Germline CDR1 is MNHEY and CDR2 is SVGAGI. This CDR3 region has 15 residues. CDR3 protein: CASRPGQGKGYEQYF. The DNA of the CDR3 is TGTGCCAGCAGGCCCGGACAGGGGAAGGGGTACGAGCAGTACTTC.

This chain uses TRBV27 with TRBJ2-1; 14 bases are shared with TRBD2. In germline, CDR1 is MNHEY, CDR2 SMNVEV (reference sequence). This CDR3 is 16 amino acids long. V lost 5 bases, J lost 4 bases, and 4 bases stayed unmatched. CDR3: CASSPGLAGGYNEQFF. DNA for the CDR3: TGTGCCAGCAGTCCCGGACTAGCGGGAGGTTACAATGAGCAGTTCTTC.

The chain uses TRBV19 and TRBJ1-1; the match to TRBD1 covers 7 bases. The CDR3 is made up of 11 amino acids. V lost 6 bases and J lost 8; bases outside the gene matches: 3. Germline CDR1 LNHDA, CDR2 SQIVND (reference sequence). CDR3 sequence reads: CASRGQWEAFF. The DNA for the CDR3 is TGTGCCAGTAGGGGACAGTGGGAAGCTTTCTTT.

A single count supports this clone. The rearrangement uses TRBV30 and TRBJ1-3, with D maybe TRBD1 (5 bases). V gave up 8 bases and J gave up 0 bases, with 11 bases separating them. The CDR3 extends over 13 amino acids. Germline V gene sequence: CDR1 GTSNPN, CDR2 SVGIG (reference sequence). The CDR3 here is CAGAVSSGNTIYF. As DNA, the CDR3 is TGTGCCGGGGCCGTGAGCTCTGGAAACACCATATATTTT.